Listed here are 20 T cell receptor beta chains from one sample, sequenced in a study of cytomegalovirus exposure and HLA in healthy donors (dated by TCRdb to 2017 to 2019). Library preparation was by the immunoSEQ multiplex PCR assay. A mixture of 60 forward primers for TCR Vbeta segments and 13 reverse primers for TCR Jbeta segments was used in the multiplex PCR. Entries here come from immuneACCESS through TCRdb and include only in-frame sequences with V and J called. Some clones fail to appear in such tables; in the studies checked, an unresolved V gene covers under half of the shortfall, and the cause of the remainder is unknown. The sample includes over 100,000 clones, with around three quarters observed a single time. The ten top clones hold approximately 2.5% of the sample. The sample taken for sequencing was PBMCs. The source of these receptors is a female donor in good health and CMV-seronegative.

This chain connects TRBV5-4 to TRBJ2-7; 7 bases match TRBD1. There are 13 residues in the CDR3. J lost 4 bases, V lost 2 bases, and 3 bases had no gene match. The germline gives CDR1 SGHNT, CDR2 YYREEE (reference sequence). CDR3 bases: TGTGCCAGCAGCTTTGACAGGGAGTACGAGCAGTACTTC. Amino acid sequence: CASSFDREYEQYF.

The V call is TRBV5-6, the J call TRBJ2-5; 7 nucleotides line up with TRBD2. The J call is uncertain, as TRBJ2-7 better fits the DNA end. The CDR3 extends over 12 amino acids. In germline, CDR1 is SGHDT, CDR2 YYEEEE. CDR3 DNA sequence: TGTGCCAGCAACGGGGGGTCCTACGAGCAGTACTTC. Translating it yields CASNGGSYEQYF.

The chain links TRBV5-4 to TRBJ1-4; 11 bases agree with TRBD1. Per germline, CDR1 SGHNT and CDR2 YYREEE (reference sequence). The CDR3 runs to 14 residues. The V gene end was trimmed by 4 bases and the J gene end by 7 bases; junction bases not matched to a gene: 3. This chain's CDR3 is CASSPGTGGEKLFF. CDR3 DNA sequence: TGTGCCAGCAGCCCCGGGACAGGGGGTGAAAAACTGTTTTTT.

V usage is TRBV13 and J usage is TRBJ1-1; no definite D call. The V end lost 5 bases, the J end lost 1 base, and 5 bases lay between the germline ends. Germline loops: CDR1 PRHDT, CDR2 FYEKMQ (reference sequence). This CDR3 spans 12 amino acids. In DNA form, the CDR3 reads TGTGCCAGCAGCCCAGAGAACACTGAAGCTTTCTTT. It translates to CASSPENTEAFF.

This chain connects TRBV5-1 to TRBJ1-6, with 8 bases identical to TRBD1. This CDR3 has 18 residues. Losses at the gene ends were 0 bases for V and 7 bases for J; bases not matched to a gene: 12. CDR1 SGHRS and CDR2 YFSETQ come from the germline V gene. CDR3 loop: CASSLVPRDRLVNSPLHF. DNA of the CDR3: TGCGCCAGCAGCTTGGTCCCCCGGGACAGGCTGGTGAATTCACCCCTCCACTTT.

CDR3 sequence (DNA): TGCGCCAGCAGCGTCCGACAGGGGCATGAAGCTTTCTTT. It codes for CASSVRQGHEAFF. This rearrangement joins TRBV4-3 to TRBJ1-1, with 8 bases identical to TRBD1. The CDR3 totals 13 residues. The junction had 6 bases not matched to a gene; V was cut back by 5 bases and J by 7 bases. Germline V gene sequence: CDR1 LGHNA, CDR2 YSLEER.

The chain carries TRBV2 and TRBJ1-6; D possibly corresponds to TRBD1 (6 bases). Germline loops: CDR1 SNHLY, CDR2 FYNNEI. There are 17 residues in the CDR3. V lost 5 bases and J lost 9, with 23 bases in between. CDR3 sequence: CASSLTGTSAHGSPLHF. The CDR3 DNA reads as TGTGCCAGCAGTTTAACCGGGACATCGGCCCATGGTTCACCCCTCCACTTT.

V and J are TRBV21-1 and TRBJ1-5; the D segment call TRBD1 is taken from the table without a DNA check. TRBV21-1 is deemed a pseudogene. The CDR3 consists of 17 residues. The CDR3 is CASSIPTDRESNQPQHF. Here the CDR3 DNA reads TGTGCCAGCAGCATACCGACAGACAGGGAAAGCAATCAGCCCCAGCATTTT.

The gene calls are TRBV29-1 and TRBJ2-2; D remains unclear. Germline V gene lookup returns CDR1 SQVTM and CDR2 ANQGSEA. V shed 0 bases and J shed 5 bases, with 4 bases lying between them. The CDR3 is 12 amino acids. The CDR3 region is CSVEDETGELFF. The CDR3 region has the DNA TGCAGCGTTGAAGATGAGACCGGGGAGCTGTTTTTT.

The chain recombines TRBV18 with TRBJ2-7, with TRBD1 matching 7 bases. Unmatched junction bases numbered 6, after V lost 2 bases and J lost 2 bases. CDR3 size: 15 residues. CDR1 KGHSH and CDR2 LQKENI come from the germline V gene. CDR3 loop: CASSPDLGQPYEQYF. CDR3 sequence (DNA): TGTGCCAGCTCACCAGATTTGGGACAGCCCTACGAGCAGTACTTC.

This chain joins TRBV4-2 and TRBJ2-2, with 7 bases that match TRBD1. The CDR3 length is 17 residues. V trimming: 0 bases; J trimming: 3 bases; junction bases outside the gene matches: 7. Germline CDR1 LGHNA, CDR2 YNFKEQ. CDR3 sequence: CASSQDRSDRYTGELFF. The CDR3 region has the DNA TGTGCCAGCAGCCAAGATAGGTCGGACAGGTACACCGGGGAGCTGTTTTTT.

The chain is built from TRBV30 and TRBJ2-3; TRBD2 matches at 7 bases. CDR1 GTSNPN and CDR2 SVGIG come from the germline V gene (reference sequence). CDR3 length: 12 amino acids. J was trimmed by 5 bases and V by 1 base; bases with no gene match: 0. CDR3 bases: TGTGCCTGGAGTGGCGGGGGAGATACGCAGTATTTT. It yields the protein CAWSGGGDTQYF.

V gene TRBV13 combines with J gene TRBJ2-7, with D tentatively TRBD1 (6 bases). The germline V and J ends were trimmed by 5 bases and 1 base, with 12 bases remaining between them. The CDR3 runs 14 residues. Germline V gene sequence: CDR1 PRHDT, CDR2 FYEKMQ (reference sequence). CDR3 sequence reads: CASSVQGLSYEQYF. The CDR3 DNA reads as TGTGCCAGCAGCGTACAGGGTCTTTCCTACGAGCAGTACTTC.

This chain joins TRBV5-1 and TRBJ2-1; 8 positions match TRBD2. Losses at the gene ends were 5 bases for V and 5 bases for J; bases not matched to a gene: 9. CDR1 and CDR2 (germline): SGHRS, YFSETQ. CDR3 length: 15 amino acids. CDR3 region: CASRPRGGPDNEQFF. CDR3 coding DNA: TGCGCCAGCAGACCACGGGGGGGCCCAGACAATGAGCAGTTCTTC.

V gene TRBV4-2 combines with J gene TRBJ2-5, with D maybe TRBD2 (5 bases). The CDR3 sequence is 14 residues long. The germline CDR1 and CDR2 sequences are LGHNA and YNFKEQ. Deletions cut 1 base from V and 2 bases from J, with 8 bases between. CDR3 bases: TGTGCCAGCAGCCAAGGGGAGTGGCAAGAGACCCAGTACTTC. Residues: CASSQGEWQETQYF.

The chain recombines TRBV7-2 with TRBJ1-5, with 9 positions matching TRBD1. Germline CDR1 reads SGHTA; CDR2 reads FQGNSA. Germline trimming cut 5 bases from V and 7 bases from J; bases unmatched to any gene: 6. CDR3 length: 14 residues. The CDR3 DNA is TGTGCCAGCAGCCGGGACAGGGTCGACCAGCCCCAGCATTTT. Its protein is CASSRDRVDQPQHF.

V and J are TRBV29-1 and TRBJ2-1, with D perhaps matching TRBD2 (6 bases). CDR1 SQVTM and CDR2 ANQGSEA come from the germline V gene. Trimming left V 6 bases short and J 0 bases short, with 12 bases between. The CDR3 covers 14 residues. The CDR3, as DNA: TGCAGCGTGGGGGGACTCCCCTCCTACAATGAGCAGTTCTTC. Protein sequence: CSVGGLPSYNEQFF.

The chain has TRBV19 and TRBJ1-2, with 9 bases matching TRBD1. The CDR3 sequence is 14 residues long. Germline V gene lookup returns CDR1 LNHDA and CDR2 SQIVND (reference sequence). V shed 7 bases and J 8 bases; nucleotides not matched to a gene: 11. The CDR3 spells CASTPPTGGWGYTF. In DNA, the CDR3 is TGTGCCAGTACCCCTCCAACAGGGGGCTGGGGCTACACCTTC. The entire variable domain, with the rest obtained from reference TRBV19 and TRBJ1-2, is as follows: DGGITQSPKYLFRKEGQNVTLSCEQNLNHDAMYWYRQDPGQGLRLIYYSQIVNDFQKGDIAEGYSVSREKKESFPLTVTSAQKNPTAFYLCASTPPTGGWGYTFGSGTRLTVV.

The chain couples TRBV2 to TRBJ1-5; TRBD1 agrees at 11 bases. Unmatched junction bases numbered 10, after V lost 6 bases and J lost 6 bases. The CDR3 consists of 16 residues. From germline, CDR1 is SNHLY and CDR2 FYNNEI. The CDR3 is CASRAPDRGRTQPQHF. The CDR3 nucleotides read TGTGCCAGCAGGGCCCCGGACAGGGGGCGAACTCAGCCCCAGCATTTT.

The chain combines TRBV6-6 with TRBJ1-1; no clear D gene. The germline V gene encodes CDR1 MNHNY and CDR2 SVGAGI (reference sequence). The CDR3 spans 11 residues. Trimming took off 5 bases at V and 4 bases at J, with 5 bases between the two ends. CDR3 region: CASSLITEAFF. CDR3 sequence (DNA): TGTGCCAGCAGTCTTATCACTGAAGCTTTCTTT.